Given below is one T cell receptor beta chain in context. Antigen unknown. Clones were sequenced by immunoSEQ multiplex PCR, and TCRdb holds only the in-frame ones, with some missing. The sample shows 40,000 to 45,000 clones, roughly four fifths of them seen only once. This entry belongs to a study of OX40 agonist ivuxolimab in advanced cancers. The germline gives CDR1 SGHRS, CDR2 YFSETQ. This CDR3 contains 15 residues. V was clipped by 4 bases and J by 3 bases; unmatched bases: 4. Study-wide results and limits: Low clonal expansion, among the lowest seen, marked partial responders at 0.1-3.0 mg/kg.

This chain uses TRBV5-1 with TRBJ2-1, with 10 positions matching TRBD2. The receptor was derived from an adult with an advanced solid tumor such as melanoma, head and neck, liver or kidney cancer. This specimen consisted of CD4+ or CD8+ T cells sorted from blood, obtained in a trial of the OX40 agonist ivuxolimab. CDR3 in amino acids: CASSRSGGDYNEQFF. CDR3 coding DNA: TGCGCCAGCAGCCGCAGCGGGGGGGACTACAATGAGCAGTTCTTC.